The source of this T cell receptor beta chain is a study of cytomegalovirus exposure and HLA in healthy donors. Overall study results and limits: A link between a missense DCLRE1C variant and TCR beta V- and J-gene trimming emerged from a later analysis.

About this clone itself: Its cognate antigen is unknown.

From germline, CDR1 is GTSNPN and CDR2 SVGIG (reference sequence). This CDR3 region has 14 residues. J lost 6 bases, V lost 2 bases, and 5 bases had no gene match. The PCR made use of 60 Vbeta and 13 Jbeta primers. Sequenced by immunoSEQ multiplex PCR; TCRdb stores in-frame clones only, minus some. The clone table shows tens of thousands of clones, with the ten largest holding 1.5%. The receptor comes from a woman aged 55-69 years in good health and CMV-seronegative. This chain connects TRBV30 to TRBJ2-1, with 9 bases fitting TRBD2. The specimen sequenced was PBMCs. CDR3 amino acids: CAWSLAGNTNEQFF. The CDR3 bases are TGTGCCTGGAGTCTAGCGGGGAATACCAATGAGCAGTTCTTC. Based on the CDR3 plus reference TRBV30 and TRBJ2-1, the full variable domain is SQTIHQWPATLVQPVGSPLSLECTVEGTSNPNLYWYRQAAGRGLQLLFYSVGIGQISSEVPQNLSASRPQDRQFILSSKKLLLSDSGFYLCAWSLAGNTNEQFFGPGTRLTVL.